Below are 31 T cell receptor beta chains sequenced from a single sample in a study of blood T cells in healthy people across ages. For the second PCR, which ran for 7 to 11 cycles, a sample-barcoded 5' primer and a J-beta primer mix were used. Each CDR3 protein gets one entry after TCRdb re-called the 5' RACE reads with MiXCR. The sample contains 630,000 or so distinct CDR3 sequences, about 30% of which appear only once. The sequencing input was blood. The source is a woman over 75 in good health.

This clonotype showed up many times. The chain combines TRBV3-1 with TRBJ2-1, with 7 nucleotides matching TRBD2. V was clipped by 1 base and J by 5 bases; unmatched bases: 8. The V gene's germline CDR1 is LGHDT and CDR2 YNNKEL (reference sequence). This CDR3 is built from 16 residues. CDR3 sequence: CASSQGWGGGDNEQFF. The CDR3 nucleotides read TGTGCCAGCAGCCAAGGCTGGGGGGGTGGGGACAATGAGCAGTTCTTC.

V gene TRBV7-2 combines with J gene TRBJ2-1, with TRBD2 identical over 12 bases. From germline, CDR1 is SGHTA and CDR2 FQGNSA. The CDR3 is 15 residues long. V was pared by 5 bases and J by 13 bases, with 12 bases of the junction left unmatched. DNA for the CDR3: TGTGCCAGCAGCCCGACTAGCGGGGGTTGGGAGACCCAGTTCTTC. Amino acid sequence: CASSPTSGGWETQFF. Full variable domain (remainder filled in from reference TRBV7-2 and TRBJ2-1): GAGVSQSPSNKVTEKGKDVELRCDPISGHTALYWYRQSLGQGLEFLIYFQGNSAPDKSGLPSDRFSAERTGGSVSTLTIQRTQQEDSAVYLCASSPTSGGWETQFFGPGTRLTVL.

This clonotype was picked up many times. V usage is TRBV5-1 and J usage is TRBJ2-7, with TRBD1 matching 8 bases. This CDR3 spans 15 amino acids. The ends lost 0 bases at V and 9 bases at J; junction bases unmatched: 11. The germline CDR1 and CDR2 sequences are SGHRS and YFSETQ. CDR3 sequence: CASSLVATGGVGQYF. The CDR3 nucleotides are TGCGCCAGCAGCTTGGTTGCCACAGGGGGAGTCGGGCAGTACTTC.

This clonotype was counted many times. V is TRBV10-3 and J is TRBJ2-7; possible D gene TRBD1, 6 bases. Looked up from germline, CDR1 is ENHRY and CDR2 is SYGVKD. There are 17 residues in the CDR3. The V gene lost 3 bases and the J gene lost 2 bases, with 20 bases spanning the gap. The CDR3 sequence: CAISDTAKTGATYEQYF. The CDR3 bases are TGTGCCATCAGTGATACCGCCAAGACAGGAGCCACCTACGAGCAGTACTTC.

This clonotype was detected a few times. V and J are TRBV6-2 or TRBV6-3 and TRBJ2-1, with D possibly TRBD2 on 5 matching bases. This CDR3 region has 15 residues. CDR1 is MNHEY, CDR2 SVGEGT, per germline. V dropped 0 bases and J dropped 7 bases, with 13 bases sitting between them. DNA of the CDR3: TGTGCCAGCAGTTACTCGGGCGGACTGGGGAATGAGCAGTTCTTC. It codes for CASSYSGGLGNEQFF.

With respect to this clonotype: A much more abundant neighbour one base away suggests this may be a read error. The chain carries TRBV30 and TRBJ2-5; D is perhaps TRBD1 (5 bases). V gave up 4 bases and J gave up 3 bases, with 9 bases separating them. CDR1 and CDR2 from the germline V gene are GTSNPN and SVGIG (reference sequence). This CDR3 is 12 amino acids long. The CDR3 protein is CAWKGIEETQYF. In DNA form, the CDR3 reads TGTGCCTGGAAGGGGATAGAAGAGACCCAGTACTTC.

The CDR3 protein is CASSYGVRGVNQPQHF. CDR3 in DNA: TGTGCCAGCAGTTACGGGGTCAGGGGGGTCAATCAGCCCCAGCATTTT. The chain links TRBV6-2 or TRBV6-3 to TRBJ1-5, with 7 nucleotides matching TRBD1. The CDR3 totals 16 residues. V was pared by 2 bases and J by 3 bases, with 7 bases of the junction left unmatched. Germline CDR1 MNHEY, CDR2 SVGEGT.

This chain joins TRBV2 and TRBJ1-5; D gene uncertain. There are 13 residues in the CDR3. V lost 6 bases and J lost 5, with 11 bases in between. Germline V lookup: CDR1 SNHLY, CDR2 FYNNEI. The CDR3 nucleotides read TGTGCCAGCAGGACTACGCTGGATCAGCCCCAGCATTTT. Protein product: CASRTTLDQPQHF.

This clonotype came up many times. The rearrangement joins TRBV15 to TRBJ2-5; TRBD2 aligns across 10 bases. V trimming: 5 bases; J trimming: 2 bases; junction bases outside the gene matches: 8. The CDR3 runs 16 residues. Germline V gene lookup returns CDR1 LNHNV and CDR2 YYDKDF (reference sequence). CDR3 bases: TGTGCCACCAGCCCAGCGGGGGGGTACGGTCAAGAGACCCAGTACTTC. This encodes CATSPAGGYGQETQYF.

On this clonotype: A much more abundant neighbour one base away suggests this may be a read error. The rearrangement joins TRBV10-3 to TRBJ1-5; no reliable D call. The CDR3 is 13 amino acids. CDR1 and CDR2 (germline): ENHRY, SYGVKD. As DNA, the CDR3 is TGTGCCATCAGCGCAATCAGCAATCGGCCCCAGCATTTT. The encoded protein is CAISAISNRPQHF.

This clonotype was seen a few times. This chain links TRBV6-5 with TRBJ2-1; 10 nucleotides align to TRBD2. Trimming cost V 5 bases and J 8 bases; bases outside gene matches: 6. The germline CDR1 and CDR2 sequences are MNHEY and SVGAGI. CDR3 length equals 14 residues. The CDR3 DNA is TGTGCCAGCAGTGCCAGCGGGGGGGCCGATGAGCAGTTCTTC. Translated, it gives CASSASGGADEQFF.

In its sample, this clonotype was seen a few times. The chain carries TRBV20-1 and TRBJ1-1; 8 positions match TRBD1. The CDR3 is 14 amino acids. CDR1 is DFQATT, CDR2 SNEGSKA, per germline (reference sequence). The CDR3 DNA reads as TGCCTAACCGGAAGGGCAGGGGGCGACTACCGAGCTTTCTTT. Protein: CLTGRAGGDYRAFF.

This clonotype was seen ten or more times. CDR3 protein: CASSVSLERADTQYF. DNA of the CDR3: TGTGCCAGCAGCGTATCCCTTGAAAGGGCAGATACGCAGTATTTT. J is TRBJ2-3 and V is TRBV7-2; D is unclear. The CDR3 loop spans 15 amino acids. V was pared by 5 bases and J by 4 bases, with 16 bases between. Germline CDR1 and CDR2: SGHTA and FQGNSA.

This clonotype has at least ten counts. The genes are TRBV4-2 and TRBJ2-3; 9 bases are shared with TRBD2. Germline CDR1 LGHNA, CDR2 YNFKEQ. The CDR3 loop spans 16 amino acids. The junction had 6 bases not matched to a gene; V was cut back by 1 base and J by 4 bases. The CDR3 loop reads CASSQGASGVSDTQYF. Here the CDR3 DNA reads TGTGCCAGCAGCCAAGGGGCTAGCGGGGTTTCAGATACGCAGTATTTT.

This clonotype turned up a few times. The chain joins TRBV20-1 to TRBJ1-4, with unresolved D. Trimming took 3 bases from V and 3 from J, leaving 14 bases between them. This CDR3 spans 15 amino acids. Germline V CDR1 and CDR2: DFQATT, SNEGSKA (reference sequence). The CDR3 reads CSASVESRANEKLFF. The CDR3 coding sequence is TGCAGTGCTAGTGTTGAAAGTCGGGCTAATGAAAAACTGTTTTTT.

This clonotype was seen repeatedly, ten times or more. This chain links TRBV19 with TRBJ2-7; tentative D call: TRBD2 (6 bases). CDR3 length: 14 amino acids. V lost 5 bases and J lost 7, with 18 bases in between. The V gene's germline CDR1 is LNHDA and CDR2 SQIVND (reference sequence). The CDR3: CASSATTAAGEQYF. CDR3 bases: TGTGCCAGTAGTGCCACGACAGCCGCGGGGGAGCAGTACTTC.

J is TRBJ2-1 and V is TRBV15, with 7 bases aligning to TRBD2. The CDR3 is made up of 16 amino acids. Germline CDR1 and CDR2: LNHNV and YYDKDF (reference sequence). With 1 base clipped from V and 9 bases from J, the junction kept 12 bases outside the gene matches. CDR3 sequence: CATSRVTGGSSSEQFF. The DNA of the CDR3 is TGTGCCACCAGCAGAGTTACGGGCGGGAGCTCTAGTGAGCAGTTCTTC.

This clonotype has more than one count but fewer than ten. The gene calls are TRBV28 and TRBJ1-5; no clear D. The CDR3 is 12 amino acids. Germline V gives CDR1 MDHEN, CDR2 SYDVKM. V was cut by 4 bases and J by 5 bases, with 6 bases left in between. DNA for the CDR3: TGTGCCAGCAGTTATGCCCATCAGCCCCAGCATTTT. As protein: CASSYAHQPQHF.

This clonotype was picked up many times. The chain employs TRBV6-2 or TRBV6-3 and TRBJ2-7, with D possibly called TRBD1 or TRBD2 (5 bases each). Trimming cost V 6 bases and J 2 bases, with 20 bases left between them. This CDR3 spans 16 amino acids. The germline V gene encodes CDR1 MNHEY and CDR2 SVGEGT. As DNA, the CDR3 is TGTGCCAGCAGCAAAGGATGGGGGTCCGAAACCTACGAGCAGTACTTC. Its protein is CASSKGWGSETYEQYF.

Only a few counts were recorded for this clonotype. This chain's CDR3 is CASSQRGGGLDTQYF. The DNA of the CDR3 is TGCGCCAGCAGCCAGCGGGGGGGCGGCCTGGATACGCAGTATTTT. The genes are TRBV4-3 and TRBJ2-3; 9 bases fit TRBD2. J lost 6 bases, V lost 3 bases, and 7 bases had no gene match. Looked up from germline, CDR1 is LGHNA and CDR2 is YSLEER. There are 15 residues in the CDR3.

The chain links TRBV12-3 or TRBV12-4 to TRBJ2-7; weak D call: TRBD2 (6 bases). Trimming took 7 bases from V and 4 from J, leaving 23 bases between them. There are 16 residues in the CDR3. The CDR3 sequence: CASTSRDLAPFYEQYF. Written as DNA, the CDR3 is TGTGCCAGCACCTCTAGGGACTTAGCCCCTTTTTACGAGCAGTACTTC.

This clonotype was picked up many times. The CDR3 DNA is TGTGCCAGCAGTTACGGCGGAGTTACCTACAATGAGCAGTTCTTC. Translated: CASSYGGVTYNEQFF. The chain couples TRBV6-2 or TRBV6-3 to TRBJ2-1; no firm D call. Per germline, CDR1 MNHEY and CDR2 SVGEGT. V was clipped by 2 bases and J by 2 bases, with 10 bases between them. The CDR3 spans 15 residues.

The genes are TRBV20-1 and TRBJ2-2; 10 bases fit TRBD2. Losses at the gene ends were 3 bases for V and 2 bases for J; bases not matched to a gene: 6. Germline loops: CDR1 DFQATT, CDR2 SNEGSKA (reference sequence). The CDR3 is made up of 16 amino acids. The DNA for the CDR3 is TGCAGTGCTAGGGGTAGCGGGGGGCGAAACACCGGGGAGCTGTTTTTT. It translates to CSARGSGGRNTGELFF.

The sample holds a few counts of this clonotype. The V call is TRBV12-3 or TRBV12-4, the J call TRBJ2-2; TRBD2 might be the D (5 bases). V dropped 2 bases and J dropped 1 base, with 17 bases sitting between them. CDR3 length: 18 residues. Here the CDR3 DNA reads TGTGCCAGCAGTTTACGTGGACTTCTGAATAGGAACACCGGGGAGCTGTTTTTT. It specifies CASSLRGLLNRNTGELFF.

This clonotype was counted many times. The chain has TRBV15 and TRBJ2-3, with D uncertain. In germline, CDR1 is LNHNV, CDR2 YYDKDF (reference sequence). Trimming removed 0 bases at V and 1 base at J, with 5 bases between. The CDR3 is made up of 14 amino acids. The CDR3 bases are TGTGCCACCAGCAGAGATTATGGCACAGATACGCAGTATTTT. It encodes CATSRDYGTDTQYF.

This clonotype was seen repeatedly, ten times or more. This rearrangement joins TRBV5-1 to TRBJ2-1, with D unclear. Germline-derived CDR1 and CDR2 are SGHRS and YFSETQ. There are 16 residues in the CDR3. The V gene lost 3 bases and the J gene lost 4 bases, with 17 bases spanning the gap. CDR3 nucleotide sequence: TGCGCCAGCAGCTACTACGAGGCCTCGGTTTACAATGAGCAGTTCTTC. Translated: CASSYYEASVYNEQFF.

Details on this clonotype: A much larger clone differs by one base, so this may be a read error. The chain uses TRBV2 and TRBJ1-2, with 9 positions matching TRBD1. Germline loops: CDR1 SNHLY, CDR2 FYNNEI. The CDR3 has 14 residues. CDR3 nucleotide sequence: TGTGCCAGCATGGGACAGGGAAGTCTCTATGGCCACACCTTC. This gives the protein CASMGQGSLYGHTF.

The chain has TRBV6-5 and TRBJ2-4, with 9 bases identical to TRBD1. The end of the DNA fits TRBJ2-7 better, so the J call may be wrong. From germline, CDR1 is MNHEY and CDR2 SVGAGI. The CDR3 runs 16 residues. The CDR3 reads CASSYSSDRGTYEQYF. The CDR3 bases are TGTGCCAGCAGTTACTCGAGTGACAGGGGGACCTACGAGCAGTACTTC.

This chain uses TRBV19 with TRBJ2-7, with D hard to call. Germline V CDR1 and CDR2: LNHDA, SQIVND (reference sequence). The CDR3 consists of 14 residues. V was shortened by 7 bases and J by 1 base, with 14 bases between the two germline ends. DNA of the CDR3: TGTGCCAGTAACCCAAGGGCAGGATCCTACGAGCAGTACTTC. It specifies CASNPRAGSYEQYF.

The chain combines TRBV18 with TRBJ2-1, with D tentatively TRBD1 (6 bases). The V end lost 5 bases, the J end lost 3 bases, and 11 bases lay between the germline ends. Germline V gene sequence: CDR1 KGHSH, CDR2 LQKENI. CDR3 length: 14 amino acids. CDR3 in DNA: TGTGCCAGCTCAGACAGGAGCCTCTACAATGAGCAGTTCTTC. Protein sequence: CASSDRSLYNEQFF.

The sample holds many counts of this clonotype. The chain employs TRBV7-2 and TRBJ1-2; TRBD1 matches 9 bases. Germline V gives CDR1 SGHTA, CDR2 FQGNSA. The ends lost 6 bases at V and 8 bases at J; junction bases unmatched: 10. The CDR3 length is 14 residues. In nucleotides, the CDR3 is TGTGCCAGCAGACCATCGACAGGGGGAGGGGGCTACACCTTC. Translated, it gives CASRPSTGGGGYTF.